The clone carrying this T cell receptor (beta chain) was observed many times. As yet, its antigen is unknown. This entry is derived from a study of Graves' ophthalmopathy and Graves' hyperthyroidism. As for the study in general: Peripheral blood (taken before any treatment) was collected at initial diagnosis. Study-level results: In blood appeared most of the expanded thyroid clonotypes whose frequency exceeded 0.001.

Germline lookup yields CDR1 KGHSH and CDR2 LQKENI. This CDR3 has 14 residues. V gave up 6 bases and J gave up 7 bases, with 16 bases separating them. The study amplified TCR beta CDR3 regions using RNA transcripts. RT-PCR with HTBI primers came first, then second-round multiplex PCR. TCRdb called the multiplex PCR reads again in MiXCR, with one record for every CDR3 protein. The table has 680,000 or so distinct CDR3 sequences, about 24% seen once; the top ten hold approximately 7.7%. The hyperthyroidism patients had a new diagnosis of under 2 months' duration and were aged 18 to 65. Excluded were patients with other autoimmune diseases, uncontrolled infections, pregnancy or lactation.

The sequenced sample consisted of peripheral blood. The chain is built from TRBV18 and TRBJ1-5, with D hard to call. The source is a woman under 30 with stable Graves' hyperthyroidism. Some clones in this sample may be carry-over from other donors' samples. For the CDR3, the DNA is TGTGCCAGCTCCCCCCAAAGGGTGGGACAGCCCCAGCATTTT. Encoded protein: CASSPQRVGQPQHF.